Listed below are T cell receptor beta chains from one sample, sequenced in a study of T cell repertoires in cytomegalovirus infection. These TCRs' antigens remain unknown. TCRdb independently ran MiXCR on the reads; one entry per CDR3 protein. The sample has roughly 860,000 distinct CDR3 sequences, approximately 30% seen once. The material sequenced was cultured CD8+ T cells from PBMCs, taken from culture after CMV antigen stimulation. The receptors shown here come from a human donor in good health (CMV status not recorded). Some clones in this sample may be carry-over from other donors' samples. Each CDR3 is given with its conserved first and last residue.

TRBV7-9 | CASSFIRETQYF
TRBV2 | CASSEEGTPRGEAFF
TRBV6-1 | CASSSQGGHEKLFF
TRBV6-1 | CASSDRVPRELFF
TRBV11-2 | CASSTKAGITETQYF
TRBV5-1 | CASSLAMSGAPYEQYF
TRBV6-2/TRBV6-3 | CASSSDSRDQPQHF
TRBV25-1 | CASIYGTEVFF
TRBV29-1 | CSVEAARYGYTF
TRBV15 | CATSRPLPGQVHNEQFF
TRBV19 | CASSIEATGRVYGYTF
TRBV12-3/TRBV12-4 | CASSGGSPEAFF
TRBV6-5 | CASRWGTGELFF
TRBV6-6 | CASRLERYNEQFF
TRBV27 | CASSLGGVGNTEAFF
TRBV4-2 | CASSHNPTSGGPGELFF
TRBV28 | CASSLVNQETQYF
TRBV12-3/TRBV12-4 | CASRKGADTQYF
TRBV7-2 | CTSSLNKWNTQYF
TRBV25-1 | CASSDRRLFYGYTF
TRBV12-3/TRBV12-4 | CASSPGQGAIEAFF
TRBV10-3 | CAIRDRGYEQYF
TRBV9 | CVSSVGYRGETDYNEQFF
TRBV7-3 | CASSPPPAGENNEQFF
TRBV6-5 | CVSSYSTSGSEPLHF
TRBV19 | CASNKGTSSTDTQYF
TRBV5-1 | CASSSPGPEGYGYTF